The 15 T cell receptor beta chains given below trace back to one sample, sequenced in a study of stem cell transplantation in POMP-related autoinflammatory disease. Sequenced by immunoSEQ multiplex PCR; TCRdb stores in-frame clones only, minus some. This table holds 4,500 to 6,000 clones, more than 90% found once. The specimen comprised CD8+ T cells from PBMCs, sampled after stem cell transplantation. The receptors stem from a human patient with POMP-related autoinflammation and immune dysregulation (PRAID). The graft donor may be the source of some T cells.

This chain joins TRBV7-9 and TRBJ1-5; 7 bases align to TRBD1. Germline trimming cut 4 bases from V and 0 bases from J; bases unmatched to any gene: 9. The V gene's germline CDR1 is SEHNR and CDR2 FQNEAQ (reference sequence). The CDR3 has 17 amino acids. Here the CDR3 reads CASSSTRDRDSNQPQHF. The DNA for the CDR3 is TGTGCCAGCAGCTCTACCCGGGACAGAGATAGCAATCAGCCCCAGCATTTT.

V is TRBV6-5 and J is TRBJ2-1, with 7 nucleotides matching TRBD2. The J segment lost 7 bases and the V segment lost 8 bases, leaving 11 bases of the junction unmatched. The germline gives CDR1 MNHEY, CDR2 SVGAGI. The CDR3 sequence is 14 residues long. The CDR3 DNA is TGTGCCAGCTTAAGCGCGGGAGTTAGGAATGAGCAGTTCTTC. This translates into CASLSAGVRNEQFF.

V usage is TRBV14 and J usage is TRBJ2-7; D gene ambiguous. V was pared by 1 base and J by 3 bases, with 7 bases between. The CDR3 is 13 residues long. Germline V gives CDR1 SGHDN, CDR2 FVKESK. CDR3 region: CASSQVSGYEQYF. For the CDR3, the DNA is TGTGCCAGCAGCCAAGTTTCAGGCTACGAGCAGTACTTC.

The chain recombines TRBV6-2 or TRBV6-3 with TRBJ1-2; the D gene is possibly TRBD1 (6 bases). V shed 3 bases and J shed 4 bases, with 18 bases lying between them. The CDR3 extends over 16 amino acids. Per the germline V gene, CDR1 is MNHEY and CDR2 is SVGEGT. The CDR3 spells CASSYRPRGLGYGYTF. CDR3 in DNA: TGTGCCAGCAGTTATCGCCCTCGGGGGCTCGGCTATGGCTACACCTTC.

This clone is termed large. This chain joins TRBV9 and TRBJ2-7, with 8 bases that match TRBD2. The V and J ends lost 0 bases and 6 bases, in that order; junction bases with no gene match: 5. Per the germline V gene, CDR1 is SGDLS and CDR2 is YYNGEE. The CDR3 length is 14 residues. This CDR3 is CASSVEGLGSEQYF. The CDR3 DNA reads TGTGCCAGCAGCGTAGAGGGACTAGGATCCGAGCAGTACTTC.

The chain is built from TRBV19 and TRBJ2-3; 11 nucleotides match TRBD2. Unmatched junction bases numbered 6, after V lost 7 bases and J lost 0 bases. The CDR3 is made up of 16 amino acids. Germline assignment: CDR1 LNHDA and CDR2 SQIVND (reference sequence). Here the CDR3 DNA reads TGTGCCAGTAACCCGGGACTAGCGGCAAGCACAGATACGCAGTATTTT. Protein sequence: CASNPGLAASTDTQYF.

The chain uses TRBV12-5 and TRBJ2-3; weak D call: TRBD1 (6 bases). Germline V gene lookup returns CDR1 LGHNT and CDR2 FRNRAP. The CDR3 runs 16 residues. The ends were cut back, 0 bases at V and 2 bases at J, with 12 bases in the middle. The CDR3 region has the DNA TGTGCTAGTGGTTTGGTACAGGGAACGCTCACAGATACGCAGTATTTT. Its translation is CASGLVQGTLTDTQYF. The whole variable domain, filled in from reference TRBV12-5 and TRBJ2-3, reads DARVTQTPRHKVTEMGQEVTMRCQPILGHNTVFWYRQTMMQGLELLAYFRNRAPLDDSGMPKDRFSAEMPDATLATLKIQPSEPRDSAVYFCASGLVQGTLTDTQYFGPGTRLTVL.

The genes are TRBV28 and TRBJ2-5; D unresolved. Trimming left V 3 bases short and J 2 bases short, with 22 bases between. Germline V gene lookup returns CDR1 MDHEN and CDR2 SYDVKM. The CDR3 runs 18 residues. CDR3 region: CASSFPLNESSPQETQYF. CDR3 in DNA: TGTGCCAGCAGTTTTCCCCTAAACGAGAGCAGCCCACAAGAGACCCAGTACTTC. The full variable domain, with the rest looked up from reference TRBV28 and TRBJ2-5, is DVKVTQSSRYLVKRTGEKVFLECVQDMDHENMFWYRQDPGLGLRLIYFSYDVKMKEKGDIPEGYSVSREKKERFSLILESASTNQTSMYLCASSFPLNESSPQETQYFGPGTRLLVL.

The genes are TRBV30 and TRBJ2-3, with 7 bases fitting TRBD2. Germline V gene lookup returns CDR1 GTSNPN and CDR2 SVGIG (reference sequence). J lost 1 base, V lost 2 bases, and 15 bases had no gene match. There are 18 residues in the CDR3. The DNA for the CDR3 is TGTGCCTGGAGTCCTGCGCCCGGACTAGGTCTGGGCACAGATACGCAGTATTTT. Its translation is CAWSPAPGLGLGTDTQYF.

The chain is built from TRBV3-1 (or the pseudogene TRBV3-2) and TRBJ2-1; D perhaps matches TRBD1 (5 bases). Germline V CDR1 and CDR2: LGHDT, YNNKEL (reference sequence). V shed 3 bases and J shed 2 bases, with 11 bases lying between them. The CDR3 runs to 15 residues. Here the CDR3 reads CASSQDTSAYNEQFF. In DNA, the CDR3 is TGTGCCAGCAGCCAGGACACGTCCGCCTACAATGAGCAGTTCTTC.

The chain uses TRBV10-2 and TRBJ2-1, with TRBD2 matching over 10 bases. The CDR3 consists of 16 residues. V dropped 6 bases and J dropped 7; count of bases not matched to a gene: 12. Germline V gene sequence: CDR1 WSHSY, CDR2 SAAADI. Written as DNA, the CDR3 is TGCGCCAGCAGAGGGCCTAGCGGGAGCTTTTCGAATGAGCAGTTCTTC. Its protein product is CASRGPSGSFSNEQFF.

The chain employs TRBV19 and TRBJ2-7; tentatively, D is TRBD2 (5 bases). CDR3 length: 14 amino acids. CDR1 and CDR2 from the germline V gene are LNHDA and SQIVND (reference sequence). Trimming stripped 8 bases from V and 2 bases from J, with 16 bases between. In DNA, the CDR3 is TGTGCCAGTCGGCCCGCTAGCAGTACCTACGAGCAGTACTTC. This sequence encodes CASRPASSTYEQYF.

The CDR3 region is CASSPNKVGGTQYF. CDR3 nucleotide sequence: TGTGCCAGCAGCCCCAACAAGGTGGGGGGGACCCAGTACTTC. The chain uses TRBV13 and TRBJ2-5; the D gene is possibly TRBD2 (6 bases). V dropped 5 bases and J dropped 7 bases, with 17 bases sitting between them. The CDR3 is 14 residues long. CDR1 and CDR2 (germline): PRHDT, FYEKMQ (reference sequence).

The rearrangement joins TRBV4-3 to TRBJ1-2; TRBD1 might be the D (6 bases). The ends were cut back, 1 base at V and 3 bases at J, with 12 bases in the middle. CDR1 LGHNA and CDR2 YSLEER come from the germline V gene. The CDR3 is 15 amino acids. DNA for the CDR3: TGCGCCAGCAGCCAAGTTTTCGGGGGCCACTATGGCTACACCTTC. Protein sequence: CASSQVFGGHYGYTF.

V usage is TRBV28 and J usage is TRBJ1-5; D unclear. This CDR3 is 12 amino acids long. Looked up from germline, CDR1 is MDHEN and CDR2 is SYDVKM. V lost 2 bases and J lost 3, with 2 bases in between. The CDR3 here is CASSLPNQPQHF. In nucleotides, the CDR3 is TGTGCCAGCAGTTTACCCAATCAGCCCCAGCATTTT.